These 16 T cell receptor beta chains were all obtained from the same sample, sequenced in a study of T cells in Graves' hyperthyroidism and ophthalmopathy. Amplified TCR beta CDR3 regions derived from RNA transcripts. The TCR CDR3 was amplified in a first-round RT-PCR using the HTBI primer set. TCRdb called the multiplex PCR reads again in MiXCR, with one record for every CDR3 protein. The repertoire holds 450,000 to 650,000 distinct CDR3 sequences, with 17% as singletons. Sample: blood. The receptors were gathered from a woman under 30 with Graves' ophthalmopathy.

This chain connects TRBV11-2 to TRBJ2-7; 8 nucleotides line up with TRBD2. Germline lookup yields CDR1 SGHAT and CDR2 FQNNGV. V trimming: 3 bases; J trimming: 6 bases; junction bases outside the gene matches: 7. CDR3 size: 14 residues. This CDR3 reads CASSFLSSGPEQYF. The CDR3 region has the DNA TGTGCCAGCAGCTTTTTGTCTAGCGGGCCCGAGCAGTACTTC.

The sample holds a few counts of this clonotype. The chain has TRBV7-8 and TRBJ2-2, with TRBD1 matching over 12 bases. Germline CDR1 SGHVS, CDR2 FQNEAQ. Germline trimming cut 5 bases from V and 7 bases from J; bases unmatched to any gene: 5. The CDR3 length is 15 residues. The CDR3 DNA reads as TGTGCCAGCAGCCAGGGACAGGGGGCTGGCGGGGAGCTGTTTTTT. This gives the protein CASSQGQGAGGELFF.

This clonotype has ten or more counts. The chain joins TRBV7-3 to TRBJ1-1; D uncertain. Per germline, CDR1 SGHTA and CDR2 FQGTGA. Trimming took off 4 bases at V and 2 bases at J, with 8 bases between the two ends. This CDR3 is 13 amino acids long. The DNA of the CDR3 is TGTGCCAGCAGCTCCTTGGATAACACTGAAGCTTTCTTT. It encodes CASSSLDNTEAFF. The entire variable domain, with the rest obtained from reference TRBV7-3 and TRBJ1-1, is as follows: GAGVSQTPSNKVTEKGKYVELRCDPISGHTALYWYRQSLGQGPEFLIYFQGTGAADDSGLPNDRFFAVRPEGSVSTLKIQRTERGDSAVYLCASSSLDNTEAFFGQGTRLTVV.

The sample holds many counts of this clonotype. This chain joins TRBV3-1 and TRBJ2-7, with unresolved D. The CDR3 consists of 16 residues. CDR1 LGHDT and CDR2 YNNKEL come from the germline V gene (reference sequence). V shed 6 bases and J shed 0 bases, with 18 bases lying between them. The CDR3 protein is CASSLSGIRVSYEQYF. The CDR3 bases are TGTGCCAGCAGTCTGTCTGGGATACGGGTCTCCTACGAGCAGTACTTC.

This clonotype was detected only a few times. This chain joins TRBV28 and TRBJ2-1; 10 bases are a match to TRBD2. Germline V lookup: CDR1 MDHEN, CDR2 SYDVKM. The ends lost 6 bases at V and 8 bases at J; junction bases unmatched: 10. The CDR3 has 15 amino acids. CDR3 region: CASRQGASGSDEQFF. Written as DNA, the CDR3 is TGTGCCAGCAGGCAAGGGGCTAGCGGGAGCGATGAGCAGTTCTTC.

In its sample, this clonotype was seen a few times. The chain joins TRBV28 to TRBJ2-3; tentatively, D is TRBD1 (6 bases). CDR1 is MDHEN, CDR2 SYDVKM, per germline. This CDR3 has 15 residues. Trimming left V 4 bases short and J 8 bases short, with 19 bases between. Here the CDR3 reads CASSSWDILQATQYF. In DNA form, the CDR3 reads TGTGCCAGCAGTTCTTGGGACATCCTTCAGGCTACGCAGTATTTT.

In its sample, this clonotype was seen many times. This rearrangement joins TRBV27 to TRBJ1-2; TRBD1 is a possible D gene (6 bases). Germline-derived CDR1 and CDR2 are MNHEY and SMNVEV (reference sequence). With 6 bases removed from V and 5 bases from J, the gap between germline ends came to 25 bases. The CDR3 loop spans 17 amino acids. This CDR3 is CASRPGTGPSSKYGYTF. Here the CDR3 DNA reads TGTGCCAGCAGGCCCGGCACAGGGCCTAGTTCCAAGTATGGCTACACCTTC.

This clonotype was counted many times. V usage is TRBV2 and J usage is TRBJ2-1; 10 bases are shared with TRBD2. The CDR3 is 14 amino acids. The V gene end was trimmed by 7 bases and the J gene end by 8 bases; junction bases not matched to a gene: 8. CDR1 SNHLY and CDR2 FYNNEI come from the germline V gene. The CDR3 spells CASKTSGRAYEQFF. CDR3 coding DNA: TGTGCCAGCAAAACAAGCGGGAGGGCCTATGAGCAGTTCTTC.

A remark on this clonotype: A read error may explain this, as a much larger clone is one base away. V is TRBV10-3 and J is TRBJ2-3, with TRBD2 matching over 7 bases. Looked up from germline, CDR1 is ENHRY and CDR2 is SYGVKD. The CDR3 sequence is 15 residues long. CDR3: CAISEGTKDTDMQYF. DNA for the CDR3: TGTGCCATCAGTGAGGGGACTAAGGACACAGATATGCAGTATTTT.

This clonotype was recorded at least ten times. The chain uses TRBV6-1 and TRBJ2-2; no clear D. This CDR3 contains 14 residues. V lost 6 bases and J 4 bases, leaving 12 bases between the germline ends. CDR1 and CDR2 from the germline V gene are MNHNS and SASEGT. CDR3 sequence: CASSPTVATGELFF. CDR3 in DNA: TGTGCCAGCAGCCCGACGGTGGCCACCGGGGAGCTGTTTTTT.

Ten or more counts support this clonotype. The chain has TRBV5-1 and TRBJ1-5; D is perhaps TRBD1 (6 bases). CDR3 size: 18 residues. CDR1 is SGHRS, CDR2 YFSETQ, per germline. V lost 1 base and J 2 bases, leaving 19 bases between the germline ends. CDR3 sequence (DNA): TGCGCCAGCAGCTTGCAATACAACAGGGTCGTGGGCAATCAGCCCCAGCATTTT. Amino acid sequence: CASSLQYNRVVGNQPQHF.

In this sample, this clonotype turned up a few times. J is TRBJ2-7 and V is TRBV28; TRBD2 is a possible D gene (6 bases). The CDR3 runs to 14 residues. V was shortened by 6 bases and J by 7 bases, with 19 bases between the two germline ends. Germline loops: CDR1 MDHEN, CDR2 SYDVKM. Here the CDR3 reads CASSPLAEFLEQYF. CDR3 sequence (DNA): TGTGCCAGCAGCCCTTTAGCGGAGTTCTTAGAGCAGTACTTC. The variable domain in full, with the rest retrieved from reference TRBV28 and TRBJ2-7, is DVKVTQSSRYLVKRTGEKVFLECVQDMDHENMFWYRQDPGLGLRLIYFSYDVKMKEKGDIPEGYSVSREKKERFSLILESASTNQTSMYLCASSPLAEFLEQYFGPGTRLTVT.

This clonotype was seen only a few times. The V gene is TRBV29-1, the J gene TRBJ1-1; 7 bases line up with TRBD1. The germline V gene has CDR1 SQVTM and CDR2 ANQGSEA. With V trimmed by 6 bases and J by 4 bases, 5 bases remained unmatched. This CDR3 has 12 residues. Here the CDR3 DNA reads TGCAGCGTCGGGACAGAGGCCACTGAAGCTTTCTTT. Its translation is CSVGTEATEAFF.

J is TRBJ2-2 and V is TRBV7-9; TRBD2 matches at 11 bases. Unmatched junction bases numbered 3, after V lost 2 bases and J lost 1 base. The CDR3 has 17 residues. Germline V lookup: CDR1 SEHNR, CDR2 FQNEAQ (reference sequence). CDR3 sequence reads: CASSLTTSGGNTGELFF. CDR3 coding DNA: TGTGCCAGCAGCTTAACTACTAGCGGGGGGAACACCGGGGAGCTGTTTTTT.

This clonotype occurred a few times. The chain employs TRBV29-1 and TRBJ1-2; no clear D. The CDR3 runs 10 residues. Trimming left V 4 bases short and J 2 bases short, with 2 bases between. The germline V gene encodes CDR1 SQVTM and CDR2 ANQGSEA. The CDR3 nucleotides are TGCAGCGTTGGGAACTATGGCTACACCTTC. Amino acids: CSVGNYGYTF.

This clonotype was seen ten or more times. The chain recombines TRBV6-1 with TRBJ1-5; a possible D gene is TRBD1 (5 bases). CDR1 is MNHNS and CDR2 is SASEGT in the germline V gene. V lost 1 base and J lost 4, with 11 bases in between. The CDR3 sequence is 15 residues long. Here the CDR3 DNA reads TGTGCCAGCAGTGAAGGCAGGGATAGTAATCAGCCCCAGCATTTT. Its protein product is CASSEGRDSNQPQHF.